Listed here is a single T cell receptor (beta chain). With 60 Vbeta and 13 Jbeta primers, the PCR was carried out. Libraries were prepared by immunoSEQ multiplex PCR; TCRdb keeps only in-frame clonotypes and omits some of them. The table records 90,000 to 110,000 clones, more than 80% of them present only once. The record originates from a study of cytomegalovirus exposure and HLA in healthy donors. This CDR3 contains 15 residues. Per germline, CDR1 ENHRY and CDR2 SYGVKD. Deletions cut 6 bases from V and 5 bases from J, with 19 bases between. The gene calls are TRBV10-3 and TRBJ1-2; D unclear. The clonotype comes from a man younger than 30 in good health and CMV-seronegative. Sequences were obtained from PBMCs. CDR3: CAIRLPLEFRYGYTF. The CDR3 DNA is TGTGCCATCAGATTACCTCTGGAGTTTAGGTATGGCTACACCTTC.